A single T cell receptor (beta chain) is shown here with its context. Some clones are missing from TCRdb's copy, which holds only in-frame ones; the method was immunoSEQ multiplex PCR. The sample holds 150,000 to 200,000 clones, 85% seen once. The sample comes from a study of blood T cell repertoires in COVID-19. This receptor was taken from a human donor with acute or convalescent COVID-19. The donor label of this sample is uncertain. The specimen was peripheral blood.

CDR3 sequence: CASTQDRGNYGYTF. CDR3 coding DNA: TGTGCCAGCACCCAGGACAGGGGAAACTATGGCTACACCTTC. The chain couples TRBV6-6 to TRBJ1-2; TRBD1 matches 9 bases. V was pared by 7 bases and J by 2 bases, with 5 bases of the junction left unmatched. This CDR3 contains 14 residues. CDR1 is MNHNY, CDR2 SVGAGI, per germline (reference sequence).